This is a list of T cell receptor beta chains from one sample in a study of PD-L1 blockade in urothelial cancer. Sequenced by immunoSEQ multiplex PCR; TCRdb stores in-frame clones only, minus some. The table includes about 120,000 clones, more than 75% detected once. Sample: PBMCs, taken around atezolizumab (anti-PD-L1) treatment. Receptors were obtained from a man aged 50 to 60 with urothelial cancer. CDR3s include the opening cysteine and the closing phenylalanine or tryptophan. The order of the fields is clone size, D gene, J gene, V gene, CDR3 protein. The D gene is left open where the match is weak. Clone size is shown for a subset of rows, as once, few, many or a class of expanded clone.

clone_size: -
d_call: TRBD2
j_call: TRBJ2-5
v_call: TRBV5-1
cdr3_aa: CASSGQREGQETQYF

clone_size: -
d_call: -
j_call: TRBJ2-7
v_call: TRBV5-5
cdr3_aa: CASRLDSYEQYF

clone_size: -
d_call: TRBD1
j_call: TRBJ1-1
v_call: TRBV19
cdr3_aa: CASSMVYLGRGDTEAFF

clone_size: -
d_call: TRBD1
j_call: TRBJ1-1
v_call: TRBV29-1
cdr3_aa: CSGHDRDTEAFF

clone_size: -
d_call: -
j_call: TRBJ1-1
v_call: TRBV6-6
cdr3_aa: CASTVRTQGVRTEAFF

clone_size: -
d_call: -
j_call: TRBJ2-1
v_call: TRBV5-4
cdr3_aa: CASRSSVNKDNEQFF

clone_size: -
d_call: -
j_call: TRBJ2-7
v_call: TRBV4-2
cdr3_aa: CASSQSFSYEQYF

clone_size: -
d_call: -
j_call: TRBJ2-5
v_call: TRBV6-5
cdr3_aa: CASRSSAGGRETQYF

clone_size: -
d_call: TRBD2
j_call: TRBJ2-7
v_call: TRBV11-2
cdr3_aa: CASSLDPGTSGRGNYEQYF

clone_size: -
d_call: -
j_call: TRBJ1-1
v_call: TRBV6-5
cdr3_aa: CATTGELNTEAFF

clone_size: once
d_call: -
j_call: TRBJ2-3
v_call: TRBV11-2
cdr3_aa: CASSFSNPRLDTQYF

clone_size: -
d_call: -
j_call: TRBJ1-2
v_call: TRBV6-1
cdr3_aa: CASSSTGLNYGYTF

clone_size: -
d_call: TRBD1
j_call: TRBJ1-5
v_call: TRBV19
cdr3_aa: CASRPHTGGSQPQHF

clone_size: -
d_call: TRBD1
j_call: TRBJ1-4
v_call: TRBV18
cdr3_aa: CASSPAFNRGGEKLFF

clone_size: -
d_call: -
j_call: TRBJ1-4
v_call: TRBV11-2
cdr3_aa: CASSLGTGYYEKLFF

clone_size: few
d_call: -
j_call: TRBJ1-2
v_call: TRBV7-9
cdr3_aa: CASSFPGTVMGGYTF

clone_size: once
d_call: -
j_call: TRBJ1-4
v_call: TRBV29-1
cdr3_aa: CSVDDGGNEKLFF

clone_size: -
d_call: -
j_call: TRBJ2-7
v_call: TRBV5-1
cdr3_aa: CASSLVVDSAYEQYF

clone_size: few
d_call: -
j_call: TRBJ2-1
v_call: TRBV14
cdr3_aa: CASSPRPQGGNEQFF

clone_size: -
d_call: TRBD1
j_call: TRBJ2-3
v_call: TRBV2
cdr3_aa: CASSTGTANTDTQYF

clone_size: few
d_call: TRBD2
j_call: TRBJ2-7
v_call: TRBV7-9
cdr3_aa: CASSFSGHSSYEQYF

clone_size: once
d_call: TRBD2
j_call: TRBJ2-3
v_call: TRBV7-9
cdr3_aa: CASSLPSGSSDTQYF

clone_size: -
d_call: -
j_call: TRBJ1-4
v_call: TRBV28
cdr3_aa: CASRLQGGYEKLFF

clone_size: -
d_call: TRBD1
j_call: TRBJ2-5
v_call: TRBV5-1
cdr3_aa: CASSLEGAGETQYF

clone_size: -
d_call: -
j_call: TRBJ2-4
v_call: TRBV6-6
cdr3_aa: CASSYKTPGEYF

clone_size: -
d_call: TRBD2
j_call: TRBJ2-1
v_call: TRBV7-8
cdr3_aa: CASKTSGRPLLDNEQFF

clone_size: -
d_call: -
j_call: TRBJ1-5
v_call: TRBV6-1
cdr3_aa: CASSATGNQPQHF

clone_size: -
d_call: TRBD1
j_call: TRBJ2-7
v_call: TRBV7-7
cdr3_aa: CASSLERQGPPLPYEQYF

clone_size: -
d_call: TRBD1
j_call: TRBJ2-5
v_call: TRBV2
cdr3_aa: CASRKGQGGGETQYF

clone_size: few
d_call: -
j_call: TRBJ1-3
v_call: TRBV5-1
cdr3_aa: CASSLGDSGNTIYF

clone_size: -
d_call: -
j_call: TRBJ2-7
v_call: TRBV5-1
cdr3_aa: CASSLGGDSYEQYF

clone_size: -
d_call: -
j_call: TRBJ1-3
v_call: TRBV27
cdr3_aa: CASSPRKSSGNTIYF

clone_size: -
d_call: TRBD2
j_call: TRBJ2-7
v_call: TRBV5-5
cdr3_aa: CASSLARGYEQYF

clone_size: many
d_call: -
j_call: TRBJ2-7
v_call: TRBV2
cdr3_aa: CASSERQKLEQYF

clone_size: -
d_call: TRBD1
j_call: TRBJ1-4
v_call: TRBV4-1
cdr3_aa: CASSQFDRGFEKLFF

clone_size: -
d_call: TRBD1
j_call: TRBJ2-7
v_call: TRBV7-2
cdr3_aa: CASSSAVGTGAWEQYF

clone_size: -
d_call: TRBD2
j_call: TRBJ2-5
v_call: TRBV7-6
cdr3_aa: CASSLEELAGGETQYF

clone_size: once
d_call: -
j_call: TRBJ2-2
v_call: TRBV18
cdr3_aa: CASSPPTGRHTGELFF

clone_size: -
d_call: -
j_call: TRBJ1-1
v_call: TRBV9
cdr3_aa: CASSGGGGAGNTEAFF

clone_size: -
d_call: -
j_call: TRBJ1-1
v_call: TRBV7-8
cdr3_aa: CASSSIMNTEAFF

clone_size: -
d_call: TRBD1
j_call: TRBJ1-2
v_call: TRBV29-1
cdr3_aa: CSGLGTVDGYTF

clone_size: -
d_call: -
j_call: TRBJ2-1
v_call: TRBV2
cdr3_aa: CASQILRGGNEQFF

clone_size: -
d_call: TRBD2
j_call: TRBJ2-2
v_call: TRBV19
cdr3_aa: CASSILNLAGVGTGELFF

clone_size: -
d_call: -
j_call: TRBJ1-2
v_call: TRBV14
cdr3_aa: CASSPRQALPGGYTF

clone_size: -
d_call: -
j_call: TRBJ2-2
v_call: TRBV19
cdr3_aa: CASSLGWGPDTGELFF